These 14 T cell receptor beta chains were sequenced from one sample in a study of human T cells and chemical hapten exposure. TCRdb passed the RACE reads through MiXCR, listing each CDR3 protein once. The table records 30,000 to 40,000 distinct CDR3 sequences, roughly an eighth of them present only once. Time point denoted: pre-sensitization, week 0. Indicated treatment: therapeutic diphenylcyclopropenone sensitization with weekly scalp DPC. Unfractionated whole blood was the source of the extracted total RNA. This material consisted of whole blood, taken in connection with sensitization to the hapten diphenylcyclopropenone (DPC). The receptor source for this set is a woman aged 40 to 55 with alopecia areata. Some clones in this sample may be carry-over from other donors' samples.

This clonotype was counted many times. The chain combines TRBV5-1 with TRBJ1-2, with 7 bases aligning to TRBD1. There are 12 residues in the CDR3. Germline V lookup: CDR1 SGHRS, CDR2 YFSETQ. J was trimmed by 6 bases and V by 7 bases; bases with no gene match: 6. The CDR3 protein is CASSTGYHGYTF. CDR3 nucleotide sequence: TGCGCCAGCTCGACAGGGTATCATGGCTACACCTTC. Full variable domain (outside the CDR3, taken from reference TRBV5-1 and TRBJ1-2): KAGVTQTPRYLIKTRGQQVTLSCSPISGHRSVSWYQQTPGQGLQFLFEYFSETQRNKGNFPGRFSGRQFSNSRSEMNVSTLELGDSALYLCASSTGYHGYTFGSGTRLTVV.

In its sample, this clonotype was seen many times. The J gene is TRBJ1-2, the V gene TRBV20-1; 9 positions match TRBD1. Germline CDR1 DFQATT, CDR2 SNEGSKA (reference sequence). V lost 2 bases to trimming and J lost 3 bases; unmatched junction nucleotides: 7. This CDR3 contains 15 residues. CDR3 bases: TGCAGTGCTAGACGGGGACAGGGTAGGGACTATGGCTACACCTTC. Its protein is CSARRGQGRDYGYTF.

At least ten counts were recorded for this clonotype. One end of the junction does not line up with germline, which may come from a read error. The V gene is TRBV7-2, the J gene TRBJ1-1; D unresolved. This CDR3 has 16 amino acids. CDR1 SGHTA and CDR2 FQGNSA come from the germline V gene. The CDR3 protein is CASSFLGIPWNSEAFF. CDR3 nucleotide sequence: TGTGCCAGCAGCTTCCTAGGGATTCCGTGGAACTCTGAAGCTTTCTTT. The full variable domain, its missing parts supplied by reference TRBV7-2 and TRBJ1-1, is GAGVSQSPSNKVTEKGKDVELRCDPISGHTALYWYRQSLGQGLEFLIYFQGNSAPDKSGLPSDRFSAERTGGSVSTLTIQRTQQEDSAVYLCASSFLGIPWNSEAFFGQGTRLTVV.

In this sample, this clonotype turned up many times. The chain links TRBV5-4 to TRBJ1-5; D not certain. CDR1 SGHNT and CDR2 YYREEE come from the germline V gene (reference sequence). V dropped 0 bases and J dropped 5 bases, with 12 bases sitting between them. This CDR3 is built from 15 residues. For the CDR3, the DNA is TGTGCCAGCAGCTTGGGGGCAGGATACGATCAGCCCCAGCATTTT. It is translated as CASSLGAGYDQPQHF.

This clonotype was seen more than once but under ten times. The V and J genes are TRBV29-1 and TRBJ2-7; no clear D gene. CDR1 and CDR2 from the germline V gene are SQVTM and ANQGSEA. Trimming took off 6 bases at V and 5 bases at J, with 14 bases between the two ends. CDR3 length: 12 amino acids. The DNA of the CDR3 is TGCAGCGTCAGATTGGAGCTGGACGAGCAGTACTTC. Its translation: CSVRLELDEQYF.

At least ten counts were recorded for this clonotype. The chain has TRBV4-3 and TRBJ1-4, with 10 bases matching TRBD1. V gave up 1 base and J gave up 6 bases; unmatched junction bases: 2. Germline V gene sequence: CDR1 LGHNA, CDR2 YSLEER. This CDR3 has 15 amino acids. CDR3 in amino acids: CASSQGGTGDEKLFF. The CDR3 DNA reads as TGCGCCAGCAGCCAAGGTGGGACAGGGGATGAAAAACTGTTTTTT.

The chain uses TRBV18 and TRBJ2-5, with 7 bases identical to TRBD1. With V trimmed by 6 bases and J by 5 bases, 9 bases remained unmatched. This CDR3 spans 14 amino acids. Germline V lookup: CDR1 KGHSH, CDR2 LQKENI. In nucleotides, the CDR3 is TGTGCCAGCTCGGTAGGGACAGTCCGGGAGACCCAGTACTTC. The encoded protein is CASSVGTVRETQYF.

J is TRBJ2-3 and V is TRBV29-1; tentatively, D is TRBD2 (6 bases). Between the trimmed V and J ends, which lost 0 bases and 2 bases, there was a span of 15 bases. This CDR3 contains 16 residues. From germline, CDR1 is SQVTM and CDR2 ANQGSEA. The CDR3 DNA reads as TGCAGCGTTGAAGATCCCCGGGGCGGGGACACAGATACGCAGTATTTT. Protein: CSVEDPRGGDTDTQYF.

In this sample, this clonotype turned up many times. This rearrangement joins TRBV6-5 to TRBJ2-3; D remains ambiguous. Trimming pared 6 bases from V and 6 bases from J, leaving 16 bases between. Germline assignment: CDR1 MNHEY and CDR2 SVGAGI. This CDR3 comprises 14 residues. CDR3 sequence: CASSENTWKDTQYF. DNA of the CDR3: TGTGCCAGCAGCGAAAATACGTGGAAGGATACGCAGTATTTT.

The chain combines TRBV28 with TRBJ2-2, with D hard to call. Germline V CDR1 and CDR2: MDHEN, SYDVKM. Trimming took off 5 bases at V and 2 bases at J, with 6 bases between the two ends. The CDR3 consists of 13 residues. The CDR3 DNA sequence: TGTGCCAGCAGTAAGGGAAACACCGGGGAGCTGTTTTTT. As protein: CASSKGNTGELFF.

At least ten counts were recorded for this clonotype. The chain uses TRBV7-9 and TRBJ1-1; D remains ambiguous. This CDR3 spans 14 amino acids. Per germline, CDR1 SEHNR and CDR2 FQNEAQ (reference sequence). V lost 0 bases and J 2 bases, leaving 7 bases between the germline ends. The CDR3 loop is CASSLAGSNTEAFF. CDR3 nucleotides: TGTGCCAGCAGCTTAGCAGGGTCTAACACTGAAGCTTTCTTT.

The genes are TRBV6-2 or TRBV6-3 and TRBJ2-5, with a weak D call TRBD2 (5 bases). CDR3 size: 15 residues. Per germline, CDR1 MNHEY and CDR2 SVGEGT. V was trimmed by 0 bases and J by 0 bases, leaving 8 bases between them. CDR3 residues: CASSYSTGDQETQYF. CDR3 coding DNA: TGTGCCAGCAGTTACTCGACCGGGGACCAAGAGACCCAGTACTTC.

The chain carries TRBV4-1 and TRBJ1-1; possibly TRBD1 for D (5 bases). Trimming left V 4 bases short and J 3 bases short, with 12 bases between. Germline CDR1 is MGHRA and CDR2 is YSYEKL. The CDR3 has 14 residues. The CDR3 coding sequence is TGCGCCAGCAGCCTTAGGGGAGGAGACACTGAAGCTTTCTTT. Amino acids: CASSLRGGDTEAFF.

In this sample, this clonotype turned up many times. V usage is TRBV10-3 and J usage is TRBJ2-7, with 7 bases lining up with TRBD1. V trimming: 0 bases; J trimming: 0 bases; junction bases outside the gene matches: 8. The CDR3 covers 17 residues. Germline V gene lookup returns CDR1 ENHRY and CDR2 SYGVKD. CDR3 sequence reads: CAISESKGDSNSYEQYF. For the CDR3, the DNA is TGTGCCATCAGTGAGTCGAAGGGGGACAGTAACTCCTACGAGCAGTACTTC.